These 4 T cell receptor beta chains were all obtained from the same sample, sequenced in a study of T cell responses to AZD1222 COVID-19 vaccine. Assay: immunoSEQ multiplex PCR; the TCRdb copy retains only in-frame clones and omits some. The sample records about 81,000 clones, around 93% being singletons. The source was peripheral blood, collected 28 days after the second AZD1222 dose. The receptor set was obtained from an adult who received the AZD1222 COVID-19 vaccine.

The V and J genes are TRBV4-1 and TRBJ2-2, with unresolved D. The CDR3 loop spans 12 amino acids. Trimming took off 1 base at V and 7 bases at J, with 4 bases between the two ends. CDR1 and CDR2 (germline): MGHRA, YSYEKL. CDR3 in amino acids: CASSQVIGELFF. In DNA, the CDR3 is TGCGCCAGCAGCCAAGTAATCGGGGAGCTGTTTTTT.

V gene TRBV9 combines with J gene TRBJ1-3; unclear D gene. The length of the CDR3 is 12 residues. Trimming removed 4 bases from V and 0 bases from J, with 2 bases in between. Germline-derived CDR1 and CDR2 are SGDLS and YYNGEE. In DNA, the CDR3 is TGTGCCAGCAGCCACTCTGGAAACACCATATATTTT. Its protein is CASSHSGNTIYF.

V gene TRBV6-6 combines with J gene TRBJ2-7, with D possibly matching TRBD2 (6 bases). With 5 bases removed from V and 2 bases from J, the gap between germline ends came to 10 bases. CDR3 size: 13 residues. The germline gives CDR1 MNHNY, CDR2 SVGAGI (reference sequence). The CDR3 loop is CASSPGLTYEQYF. The CDR3 DNA follows: TGTGCCAGCAGTCCGGGACTCACCTACGAGCAGTACTTC.

The chain recombines TRBV2 with TRBJ1-3; D uncertain. CDR3 size: 12 residues. CDR1 and CDR2 (germline): SNHLY, FYNNEI. Trimming removed 0 bases at V and 3 bases at J, with 0 bases between. CDR3 region: CASSEAGNTIYF. For the CDR3, the DNA is TGTGCCAGCAGTGAAGCTGGAAACACCATATATTTT.